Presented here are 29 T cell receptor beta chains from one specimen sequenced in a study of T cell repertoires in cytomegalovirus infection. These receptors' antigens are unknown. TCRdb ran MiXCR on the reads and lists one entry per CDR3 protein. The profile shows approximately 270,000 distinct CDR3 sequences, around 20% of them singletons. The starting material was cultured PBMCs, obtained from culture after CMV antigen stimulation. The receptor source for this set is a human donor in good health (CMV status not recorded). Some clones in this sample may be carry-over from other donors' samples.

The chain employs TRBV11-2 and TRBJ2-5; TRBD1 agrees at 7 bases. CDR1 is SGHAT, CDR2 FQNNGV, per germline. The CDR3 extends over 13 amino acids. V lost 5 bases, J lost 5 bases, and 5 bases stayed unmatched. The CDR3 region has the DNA TGTGCCAGCAGCCAAGGGGGCTTCGAGACCCAGTACTTC. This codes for CASSQGGFETQYF.

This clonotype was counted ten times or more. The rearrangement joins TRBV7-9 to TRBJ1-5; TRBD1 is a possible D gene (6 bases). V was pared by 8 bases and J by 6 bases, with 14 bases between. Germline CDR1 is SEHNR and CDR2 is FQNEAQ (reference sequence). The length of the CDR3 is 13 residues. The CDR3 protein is CASQNRVGQPQHF. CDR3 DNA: TGTGCCAGCCAGAACAGGGTAGGTCAGCCCCAGCATTTT. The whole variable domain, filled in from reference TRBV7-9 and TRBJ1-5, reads DTGVSQNPRHKITKRGQNVTFRCDPISEHNRLYWYRQTLGQGPEFLTYFQNEAQLEKSRLLSDRFSAERPKGSFSTLEIQRTEQGDSAMYLCASQNRVGQPQHFGDGTRLSIL.

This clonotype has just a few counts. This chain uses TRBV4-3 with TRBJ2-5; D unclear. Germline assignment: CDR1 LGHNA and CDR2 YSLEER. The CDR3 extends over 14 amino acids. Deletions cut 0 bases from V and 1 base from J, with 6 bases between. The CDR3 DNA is TGCGCCAGCAGCCAAGATTCAAGCCAAGAGACCCAGTACTTC. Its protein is CASSQDSSQETQYF.

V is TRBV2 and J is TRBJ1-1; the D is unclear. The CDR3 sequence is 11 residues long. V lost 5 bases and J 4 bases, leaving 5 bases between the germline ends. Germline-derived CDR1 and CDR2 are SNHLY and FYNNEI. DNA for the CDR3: TGTGCCAGCAGTCAGGCCACTGAAGCTTTCTTT. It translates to CASSQATEAFF.

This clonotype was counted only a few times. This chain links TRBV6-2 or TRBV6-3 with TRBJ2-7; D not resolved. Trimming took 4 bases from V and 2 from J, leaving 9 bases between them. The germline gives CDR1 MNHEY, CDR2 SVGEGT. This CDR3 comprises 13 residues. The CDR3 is CASSFGQTYEQYV. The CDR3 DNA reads TGTGCCAGCAGTTTCGGCCAGACCTACGAGCAGTACGTC.

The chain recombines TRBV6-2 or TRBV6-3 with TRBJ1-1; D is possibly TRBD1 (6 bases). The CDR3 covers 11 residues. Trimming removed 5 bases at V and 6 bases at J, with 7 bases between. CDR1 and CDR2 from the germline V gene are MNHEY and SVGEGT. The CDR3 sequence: CASSAGAEAFF. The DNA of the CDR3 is TGTGCCAGCAGTGCAGGGGCTGAAGCTTTCTTT.

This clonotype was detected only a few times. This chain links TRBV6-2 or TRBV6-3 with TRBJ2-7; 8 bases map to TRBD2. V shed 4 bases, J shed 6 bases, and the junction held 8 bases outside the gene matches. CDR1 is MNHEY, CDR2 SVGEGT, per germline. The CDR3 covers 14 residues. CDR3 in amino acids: CASSSVAGSGEQYV. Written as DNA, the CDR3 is TGTGCCAGCAGTTCCGTAGCGGGATCCGGCGAGCAGTACGTC.

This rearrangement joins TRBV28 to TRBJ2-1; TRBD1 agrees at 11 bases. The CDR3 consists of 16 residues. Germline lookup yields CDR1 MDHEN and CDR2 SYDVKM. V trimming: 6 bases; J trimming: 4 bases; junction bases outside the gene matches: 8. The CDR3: CASSLPGQGVYNEQFF. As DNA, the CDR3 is TGTGCCAGCAGCCTACCGGGACAGGGGGTGTACAATGAGCAGTTCTTC.

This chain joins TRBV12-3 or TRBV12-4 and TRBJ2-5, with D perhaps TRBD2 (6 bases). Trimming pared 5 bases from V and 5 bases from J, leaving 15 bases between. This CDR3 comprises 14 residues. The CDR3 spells CASSQLASGETQYF. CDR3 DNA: TGTGCCAGCAGTCAACTAGCCTCGGGGGAGACCCAGTACTTC.

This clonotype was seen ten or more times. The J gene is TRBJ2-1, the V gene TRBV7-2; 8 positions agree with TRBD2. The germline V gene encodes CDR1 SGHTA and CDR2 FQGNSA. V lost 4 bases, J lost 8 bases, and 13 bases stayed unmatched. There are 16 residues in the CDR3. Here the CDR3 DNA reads TGTGCCAGCAGCTCCCCACGGACTAGCCTAGCCGATGAGCAGTTCTTC. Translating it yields CASSSPRTSLADEQFF.

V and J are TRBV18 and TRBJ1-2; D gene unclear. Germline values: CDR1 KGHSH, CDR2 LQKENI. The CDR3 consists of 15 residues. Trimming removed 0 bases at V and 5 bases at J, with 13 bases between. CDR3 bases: TGTGCCAGCTCACCACCCGTGAGTGGGTCTTATGGCTACACCTTC. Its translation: CASSPPVSGSYGYTF.

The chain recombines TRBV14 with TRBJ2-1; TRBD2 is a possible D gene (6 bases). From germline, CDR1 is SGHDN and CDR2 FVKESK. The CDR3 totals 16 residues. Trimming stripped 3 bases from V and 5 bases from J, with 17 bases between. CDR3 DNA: TGTGCCAGCAGCCAGGACCCAGGGAGGAGGAACAATGAGCAGTTCTTC. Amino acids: CASSQDPGRRNNEQFF.

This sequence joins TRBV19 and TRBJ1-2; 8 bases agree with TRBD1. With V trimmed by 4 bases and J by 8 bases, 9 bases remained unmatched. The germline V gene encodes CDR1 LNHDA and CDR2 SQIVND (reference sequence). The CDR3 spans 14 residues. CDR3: CASSTRDRGEGYTF. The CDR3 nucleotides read TGTGCCAGTAGTACCAGAGACAGGGGAGAAGGCTACACCTTC.

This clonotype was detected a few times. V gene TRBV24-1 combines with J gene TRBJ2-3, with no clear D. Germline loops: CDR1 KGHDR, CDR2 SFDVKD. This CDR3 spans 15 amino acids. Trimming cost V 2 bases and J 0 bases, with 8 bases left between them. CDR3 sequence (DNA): TGTGCCACCAGTGATTCCCTCCGTAGCACAGATACGCAGTATTTT. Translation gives CATSDSLRSTDTQYF.

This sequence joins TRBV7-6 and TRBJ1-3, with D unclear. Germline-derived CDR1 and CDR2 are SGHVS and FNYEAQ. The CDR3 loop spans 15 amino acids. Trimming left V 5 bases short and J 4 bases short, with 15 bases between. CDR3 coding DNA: TGTGCCAGCAGCCTCCCCTTCTCGGGGGGAAACACCATATATTTT. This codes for CASSLPFSGGNTIYF.

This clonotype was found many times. The CDR3 loop reads CASSRPAHILGTDTQYF. DNA of the CDR3: TGTGCCAGCAGCCGACCCGCACACATCCTGGGGACAGATACGCAGTATTTT. The chain uses TRBV7-8 and TRBJ2-3; D remains unclear. V dropped 5 bases and J dropped 3 bases, with 21 bases sitting between them. The CDR3 is made up of 17 amino acids. CDR1 and CDR2 from the germline V gene are SGHVS and FQNEAQ.

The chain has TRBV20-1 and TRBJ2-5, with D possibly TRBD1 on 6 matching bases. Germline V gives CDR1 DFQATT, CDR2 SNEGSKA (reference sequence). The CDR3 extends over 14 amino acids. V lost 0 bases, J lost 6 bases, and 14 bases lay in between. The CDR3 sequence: CSARDLGRGQTQYF. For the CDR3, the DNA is TGCAGTGCTAGAGATCTGGGCAGGGGACAGACCCAGTACTTC.

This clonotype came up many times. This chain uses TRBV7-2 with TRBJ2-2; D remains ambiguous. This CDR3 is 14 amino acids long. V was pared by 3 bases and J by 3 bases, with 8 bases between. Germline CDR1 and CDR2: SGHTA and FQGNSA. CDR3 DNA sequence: TGTGCCAGCAGCTTGGTTCGCGACACCGGGGAGCTGTTTTTT. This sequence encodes CASSLVRDTGELFF.

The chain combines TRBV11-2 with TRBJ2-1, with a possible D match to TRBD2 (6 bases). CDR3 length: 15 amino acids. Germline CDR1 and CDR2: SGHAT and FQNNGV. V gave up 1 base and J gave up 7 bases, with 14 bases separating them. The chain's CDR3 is CASSLGVGSNNEQFF. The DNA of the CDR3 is TGTGCCAGCAGCTTAGGAGTCGGGAGTAATAATGAGCAGTTCTTC.

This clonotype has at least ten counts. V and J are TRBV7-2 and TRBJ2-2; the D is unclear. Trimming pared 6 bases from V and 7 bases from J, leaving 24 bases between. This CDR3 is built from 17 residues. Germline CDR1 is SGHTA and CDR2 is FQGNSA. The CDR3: CASRQGMLEHWNGELFF. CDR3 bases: TGTGCCAGCAGACAAGGAATGCTGGAACACTGGAACGGGGAGCTGTTTTTT.

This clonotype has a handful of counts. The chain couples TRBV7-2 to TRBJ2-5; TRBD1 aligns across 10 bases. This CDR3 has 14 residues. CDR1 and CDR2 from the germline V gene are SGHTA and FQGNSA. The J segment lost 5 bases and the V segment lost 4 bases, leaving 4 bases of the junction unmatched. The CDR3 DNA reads TGTGCCAGCAGCTGGGGACAGGGGTCGGAGACCCAGTACTTC. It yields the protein CASSWGQGSETQYF. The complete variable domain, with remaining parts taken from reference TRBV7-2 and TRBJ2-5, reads GAGVSQSPSNKVTEKGKDVELRCDPISGHTALYWYRQSLGQGLEFLIYFQGNSAPDKSGLPSDRFSAERTGGSVSTLTIQRTQQEDSAVYLCASSWGQGSETQYFGPGTRLLVL.

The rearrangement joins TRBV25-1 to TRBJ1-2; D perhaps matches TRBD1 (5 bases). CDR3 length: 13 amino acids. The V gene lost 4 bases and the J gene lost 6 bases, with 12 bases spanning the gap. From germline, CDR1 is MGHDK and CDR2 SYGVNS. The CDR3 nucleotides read TGTGCCAGCAGTGCCCGGGGGTTGGATGGCTACACCTTC. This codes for CASSARGLDGYTF.

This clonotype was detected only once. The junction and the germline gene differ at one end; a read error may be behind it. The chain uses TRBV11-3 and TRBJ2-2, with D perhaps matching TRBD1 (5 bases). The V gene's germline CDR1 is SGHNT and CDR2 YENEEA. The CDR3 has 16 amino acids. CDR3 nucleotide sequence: TGTGCCAACAGCTCGGAAAGGGGCCGTTTGGCCGGGGAGCTGTTTTTT. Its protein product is CANSSERGRLAGELFF.

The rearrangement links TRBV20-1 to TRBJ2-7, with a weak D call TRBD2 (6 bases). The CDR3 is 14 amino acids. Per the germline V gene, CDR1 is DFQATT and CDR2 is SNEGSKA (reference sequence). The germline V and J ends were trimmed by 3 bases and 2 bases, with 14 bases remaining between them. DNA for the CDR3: TGCAGTGCTAGCCGCGGGGACCCTACCTACGAGCAGTACGTC. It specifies CSASRGDPTYEQYV.

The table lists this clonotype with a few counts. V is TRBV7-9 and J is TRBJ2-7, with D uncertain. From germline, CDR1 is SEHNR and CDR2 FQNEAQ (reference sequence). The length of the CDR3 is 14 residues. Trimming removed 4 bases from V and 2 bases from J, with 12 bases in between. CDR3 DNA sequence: TGTGCCAGCAGCTCGCGAAACCCCCCCTACGAGCAGTACTTC. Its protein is CASSSRNPPYEQYF.

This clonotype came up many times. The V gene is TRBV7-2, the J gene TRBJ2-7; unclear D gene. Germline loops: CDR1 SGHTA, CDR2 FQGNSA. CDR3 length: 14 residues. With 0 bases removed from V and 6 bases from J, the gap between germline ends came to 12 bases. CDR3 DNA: TGTGCCAGCAGCTTAGCGCAAACAGTTTTCGAGCAGTACTTC. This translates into CASSLAQTVFEQYF.

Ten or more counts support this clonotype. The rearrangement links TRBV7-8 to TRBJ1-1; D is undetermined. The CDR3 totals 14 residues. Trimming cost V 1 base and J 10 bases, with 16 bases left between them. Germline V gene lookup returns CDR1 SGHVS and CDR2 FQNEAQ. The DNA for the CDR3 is TGTGCCAGCAGCTTAGAGGACCTCGGCTTCCCAGCTTTCTTT. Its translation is CASSLEDLGFPAFF.

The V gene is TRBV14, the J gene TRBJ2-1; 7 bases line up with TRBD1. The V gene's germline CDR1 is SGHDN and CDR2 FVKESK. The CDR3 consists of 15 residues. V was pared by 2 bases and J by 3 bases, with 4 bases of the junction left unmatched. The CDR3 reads CASSQHRGSYNEQFF. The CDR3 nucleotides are TGTGCCAGCAGCCAACACAGGGGAAGCTACAATGAGCAGTTCTTC.

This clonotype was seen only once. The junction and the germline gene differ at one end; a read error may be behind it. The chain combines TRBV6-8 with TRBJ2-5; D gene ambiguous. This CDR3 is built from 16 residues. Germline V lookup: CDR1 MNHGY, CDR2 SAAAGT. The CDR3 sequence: CDSSYSTQPIAGTQYF. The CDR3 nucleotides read TGTGACAGCAGTTACTCGACACAGCCGATAGCAGGGACCCAGTACTTC.